This T cell receptor (beta chain) stems from a study of T cell clones after liver transplantation. Data came from immunoSEQ multiplex PCR; TCRdb stores just in-frame clones and leaves some out. The sample has about 78,000 clones; roughly 80% are singletons. The length of the CDR3 is 15 residues. The V and J ends lost 4 bases and 4 bases respectively, with 15 bases between them. Per germline, CDR1 SEHNR and CDR2 FQNEAQ (reference sequence). The V gene is TRBV7-9, the J gene TRBJ2-3; a weak D match, TRBD2 (6 bases). The sequence came from a human donor who received a liver transplant. This material consisted of CD4+ T cells from blood, taken before liver transplant. This CDR3 is CASSWTIPPADTQYF. In DNA, the CDR3 is TGTGCCAGCAGCTGGACTATCCCTCCCGCAGATACGCAGTATTTT.